This T cell receptor (beta chain) was sequenced during a study of shared clonotypes between healthy human individuals. The CDR3 runs to 16 residues. The germline CDR1 and CDR2 sequences are SGHNT and YENEEA. Trimming removed 5 bases at V and 2 bases at J, with 17 bases between. Method: immunoSEQ multiplex PCR; TCRdb's copy keeps in-frame clones and lacks some. Of about 380,000 clones listed, around 96% are singletons. The chain links TRBV11-3 to TRBJ2-3, with D maybe TRBD1 (6 bases). Source material: memory CD8+ T cells sorted from blood. The subset here: CD45RO+ cells pooled with CCR7-negative TemRA cells. The clonotype comes from a man aged 30 to 39 in good health. In DNA, the CDR3 is TGTGCCAGCAGCCATACAGGGAAAGGACCCACAGATACGCAGTATTTT. Amino acids: CASSHTGKGPTDTQYF. Drawing the rest from reference TRBV11-3 and TRBJ2-3, the complete variable domain is EAGVVQSPRYKIIEKKQPVAFWCNPISGHNTLYWYLQNLGQGPELLIRYENEEAVDDSQLPKDRFSAERLKGVDSTLKIQPAELGDSAVYLCASSHTGKGPTDTQYFGPGTRLTVL.